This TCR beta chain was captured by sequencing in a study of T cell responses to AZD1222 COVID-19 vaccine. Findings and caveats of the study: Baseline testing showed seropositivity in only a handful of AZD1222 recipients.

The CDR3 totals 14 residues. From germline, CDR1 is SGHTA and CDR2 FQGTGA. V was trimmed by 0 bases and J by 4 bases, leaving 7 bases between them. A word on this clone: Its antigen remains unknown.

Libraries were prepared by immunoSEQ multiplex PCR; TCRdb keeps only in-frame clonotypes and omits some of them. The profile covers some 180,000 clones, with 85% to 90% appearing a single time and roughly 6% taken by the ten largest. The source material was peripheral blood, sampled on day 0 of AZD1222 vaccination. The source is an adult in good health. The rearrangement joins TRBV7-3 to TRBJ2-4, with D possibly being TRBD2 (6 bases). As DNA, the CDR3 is TGTGCCAGCAGCTTAACGGGGGGTAAAAACATTCAGTACTTC. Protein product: CASSLTGGKNIQYF.